This T cell receptor (beta chain) was retrieved from a study of brain T cells in children with intractable seizures. Overall study findings and caveats: Viral specificity was inferred only from CDR3 similarity; HCMV serostatus was unknown.

A remark on this clone: Its specificity is not known.

Using immunoSEQ multiplex PCR, the repertoire was profiled, and TCRdb retains in-frame clones only, with some absent. The sample yields about 320,000 clones, more than 85% seen once. J was trimmed by 4 bases and V by 1 base; bases with no gene match: 3. This CDR3 region has 16 residues. Germline V gene sequence: CDR1 MNHEY, CDR2 SMNVEV (reference sequence). Sample time point: blood from clinic visit 5 months post-surgery; TSC patient then seizure free. The material sequenced was peripheral blood, taken roughly 5 months after surgery. This TCR came from a boy in the first two years of life with tuberous sclerosis and intractable seizures. The chain is built from TRBV27 and TRBJ2-2; TRBD2 agrees at 10 bases. CDR3 sequence: CASSLFPSGGTGELFF. DNA for the CDR3: TGTGCCAGCAGTTTATTCCCTAGCGGGGGCACCGGGGAGCTGTTTTTT.